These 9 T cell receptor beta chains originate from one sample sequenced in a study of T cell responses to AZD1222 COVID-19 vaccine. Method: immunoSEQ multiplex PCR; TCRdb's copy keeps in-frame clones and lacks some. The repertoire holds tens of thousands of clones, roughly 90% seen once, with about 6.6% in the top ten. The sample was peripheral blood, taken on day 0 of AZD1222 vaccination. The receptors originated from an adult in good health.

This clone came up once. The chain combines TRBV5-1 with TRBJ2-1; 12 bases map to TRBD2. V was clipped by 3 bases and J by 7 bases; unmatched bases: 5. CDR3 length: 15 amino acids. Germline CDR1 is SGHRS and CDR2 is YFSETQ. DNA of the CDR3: TGCGCCAGCAGCTCCAGACTAGCGGGAGTTAATGAGCAGTTCTTC. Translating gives CASSSRLAGVNEQFF.

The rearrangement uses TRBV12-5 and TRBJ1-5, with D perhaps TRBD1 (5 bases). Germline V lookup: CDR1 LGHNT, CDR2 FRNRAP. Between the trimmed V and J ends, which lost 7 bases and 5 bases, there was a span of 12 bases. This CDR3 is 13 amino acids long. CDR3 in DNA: TGTGCTAGTGCCGGGGGAAATGATCAGCCCCAGCATTTT. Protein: CASAGGNDQPQHF.

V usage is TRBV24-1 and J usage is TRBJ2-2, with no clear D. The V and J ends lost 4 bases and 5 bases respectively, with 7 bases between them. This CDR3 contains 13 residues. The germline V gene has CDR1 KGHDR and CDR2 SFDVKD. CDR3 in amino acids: CATSDLGTGELFF. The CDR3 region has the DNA TGTGCCACCAGTGACTTAGGGACCGGGGAGCTGTTTTTT.

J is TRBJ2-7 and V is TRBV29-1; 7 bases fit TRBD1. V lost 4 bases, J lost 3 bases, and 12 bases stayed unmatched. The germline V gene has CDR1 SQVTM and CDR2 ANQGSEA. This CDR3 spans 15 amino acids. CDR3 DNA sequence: TGCAGCGTTGGAGGCGTACAGGGGTCGTACTACGAGCAGTACTTC. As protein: CSVGGVQGSYYEQYF.

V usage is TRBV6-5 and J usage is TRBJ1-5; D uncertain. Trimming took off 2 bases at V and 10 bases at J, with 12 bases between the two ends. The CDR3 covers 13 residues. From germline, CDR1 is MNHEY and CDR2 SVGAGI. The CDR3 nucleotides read TGTGCCAGCAGTTACACCACCGAGGAACCCCAGCATTTT. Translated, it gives CASSYTTEEPQHF.

CDR3 sequence: CASSPGTSGYNEQFF. The CDR3 DNA reads as TGTGCCAGCAGCCCCGGGACTAGCGGTTACAATGAGCAGTTCTTC. The rearrangement links TRBV6-5 to TRBJ2-1, with 11 bases lining up with TRBD2. The CDR3 is 15 amino acids. V trimming: 6 bases; J trimming: 4 bases; junction bases outside the gene matches: 5. The germline CDR1 and CDR2 sequences are MNHEY and SVGAGI.

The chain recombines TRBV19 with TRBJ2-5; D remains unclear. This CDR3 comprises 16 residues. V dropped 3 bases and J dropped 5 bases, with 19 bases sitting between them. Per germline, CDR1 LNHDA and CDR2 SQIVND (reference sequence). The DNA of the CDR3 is TGTGCCAGTAGTATCGCAGCGACTCACGTTCGTGAGACCCAGTACTTC. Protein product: CASSIAATHVRETQYF.

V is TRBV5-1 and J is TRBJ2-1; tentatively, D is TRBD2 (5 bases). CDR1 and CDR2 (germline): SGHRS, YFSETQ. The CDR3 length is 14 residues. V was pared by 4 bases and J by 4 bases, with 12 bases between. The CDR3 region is CASSPGSQYNEQFF. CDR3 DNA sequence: TGCGCCAGCAGCCCGGGAAGTCAATACAATGAGCAGTTCTTC.

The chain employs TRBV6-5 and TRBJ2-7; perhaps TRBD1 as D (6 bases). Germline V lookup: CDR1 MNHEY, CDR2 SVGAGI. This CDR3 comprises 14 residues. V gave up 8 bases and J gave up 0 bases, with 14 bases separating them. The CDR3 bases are TGTGCCAGCGCCTCCGGGGACATCTCCTACGAGCAGTACTTC. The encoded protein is CASASGDISYEQYF.